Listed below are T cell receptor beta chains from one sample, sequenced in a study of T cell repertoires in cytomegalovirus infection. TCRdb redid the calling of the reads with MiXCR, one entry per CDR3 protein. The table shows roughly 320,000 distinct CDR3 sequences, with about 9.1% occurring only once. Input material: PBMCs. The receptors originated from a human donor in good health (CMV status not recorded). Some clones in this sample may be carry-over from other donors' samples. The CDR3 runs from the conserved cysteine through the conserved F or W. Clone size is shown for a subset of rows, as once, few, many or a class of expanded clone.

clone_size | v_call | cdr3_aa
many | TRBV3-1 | CASSQVVGREAFF
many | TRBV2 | CASSEVGGRDTIYF
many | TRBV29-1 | CSVATTSTDTQYF
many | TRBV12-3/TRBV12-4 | CASSLARLASTDTQYF
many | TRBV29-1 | CSVAKDGQTEAFF
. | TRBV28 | CASGTDYGYTF
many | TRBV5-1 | CASSLEGRDNQPQHF
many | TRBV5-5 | CASTPSGGMDEQFF
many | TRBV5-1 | CASTFQGAGYNEQFF
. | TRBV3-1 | CASSRTGPVEAFF
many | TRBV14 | CASSQSGDSYGYTF
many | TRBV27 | CASRIPRGGKSYEQYF
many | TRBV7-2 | CASSQMGLQGLLFYGYTF
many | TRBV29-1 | CSVRGGSTSTDTQYF
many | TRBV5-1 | CASSFLRSGELFF
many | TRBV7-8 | CASSLAKGQGFSYF
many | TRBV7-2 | CASSSGGSNQPQHF
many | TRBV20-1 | CSAPQGQGNSPLHF
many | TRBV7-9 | CASSFRGSENQYF
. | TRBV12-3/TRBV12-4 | CASTPGVNTEAFF
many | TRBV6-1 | CATRTGAFGELFF
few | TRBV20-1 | CSARSGGDYNEQFF
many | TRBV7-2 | CASSLDGTSVGETQYF
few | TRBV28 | CASSPPSIAGGPQQFF
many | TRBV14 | CASSFGSDLLYNEQFF
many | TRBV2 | CASRLTGEYYEQYF
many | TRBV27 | CASSSLVGTGRNGYTF
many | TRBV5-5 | CASRSDRGNSPLHF